The present entry profiles one T cell receptor (beta chain) with its context. The antigen this receptor binds is unknown. One end of the junction is discordant with germline, which a read error may explain. TCRbeta-specific cDNA was reverse-transcribed from about 520 ng total RNA using a constant-region primer and ProtoScript II reverse transcriptase. The TCRbeta libraries were prepared through three rounds of nested multiplex PCR following a slightly modified ARM-PCR procedure. Sample barcodes and Illumina adapters were added in a final 25-cycle PCR using Deep VentR polymerase. Before sequencing, amplicons of 200-500 bp were purified from gel using a QIAquick gel extraction kit. An Illumina HiSeq 2500 was used to sequence the TCRbeta amplicons, generating 250-bp paired-end reads. The study's processing was this. Reads were quality-trimmed with Trimmomatic v0.33, and paired reads were merged with FLASH v1.2.11 to recover full CDR3 sequences. V, D and J germline segments were assigned to the rearranged TCRbeta sequences using MiGEC v1.2.1b. Clonotype statistics, along with Shannon-Wiener diversity indices, were calculated using VDJtools v1.0.0. Except for diversity analysis, only each sample's 250 most abundant clonotypes were used in subsequent analyses to reduce sampling bias. TCRdb applied fastp at Q25 and MiXCR to the public reads, then kept only in-frame beta chains. Every CDR3 protein is listed once, alongside the most common genes and DNA of its rows. In this record, the V and J calls reflect TCRdb's handling and not the investigators' own analysis. The table for this sample lists fewer than 200,000 distinct CDR3 sequences; about 85% of them were counted only once. The ten largest clones represent 15% to 20% of the sample.

The entry originates in a study of tumor-infiltrating lymphocytes in primary liver carcinoma (dated by TCRdb to about 2017). At the level of the whole study: Hepatocellular carcinoma (four) or combined HCC and intrahepatic cholangiocarcinoma (one) was present in the five patients, who were three men and two women aged 30 to 69 years. To link TCRbeta repertoire diversity to the local molecular phenotype, the approximately 25 tumor region samples were profiled with Agilent mRNA microarrays. Roughly 3.65 to 8 million productive TCRbeta reads were obtained per sample, and no significant difference in read depth was found between tissue types. Across five regions of each liver tumor, along with adjacent normal tissue and blood, the study brought together TCRbeta repertoire sequencing, expression microarrays and whole-exome sequencing. High reproducibility was observed for the technical replicate repertoires, with mean shared-clone rates approximately 0.92 and correlation coefficients above 0.98. The five patients had tumors of stage T1-T3 N0M0, with maximum diameters ranging from roughly 4.2 to 11 cm. TCRbeta repertoire sequencing covered about 35 specimens from 5 patients: 25 tumor regions, 5 adjacent noncancerous liver tissues and 5 peripheral blood samples. Broad study findings and their caveats: Pairs of tumor regions showed greater repertoire overlap (mean around 36%) than tumor-adjacent pairs (about 17%) or tumor-blood pairs (around 15%), which is consistent with antigen-driven expansion. Comparison of CD4+ and CD8+ T cell repertoires was precluded by the use of bulk unsorted samples. Because sequencing covered only the TCR beta chain and unpaired alpha chains were not captured, true repertoire diversity is likely underestimated. A significantly larger repertoire fraction was made up by the top 250 clones in tumors than in blood (p = 0.039). With just a few patients in the study, the authors point out that the findings should be validated in a larger study. Only about 8-24% of top clones were present in all five regions of a tumor, suggesting spatial heterogeneity of tumor-infiltrating T cells.

Without any cell sorting, total RNA and DNA were extracted together from about 20-30 mg of bulk tissue using the AllPrep DNA/RNA mini kit. Surgical resection was performed in China between 2015 and early 2016 on about 5 patients with histopathologically diagnosed primary liver carcinoma. Chronic HBV infection was present in the patients, and the patients were treatment-naive at sampling. Five spatially separated regions were sampled from each tumor: the superior, inferior, left-lateral and right-lateral poles, plus the tumor centre. Histological examination found more than 80% viable tumor cells in every tumor sample. Fresh tumor and adjacent tissue pieces were bisected; one half was stored in RNAlater at -80°C, the other sent for histology. The sequencing input was tumor tissue from primary liver carcinoma. The TCR comes from a man between 35 and 55 years old with primary liver carcinoma and hepatitis B virus infection.

This receptor carries the CDR3 CVSRQDLAGGPYNEQFF. The nucleotides are TGCGTCAGCAGGCAAGACCTAGCGGGAGGGCCGTACAATGAGCAGTTCTTC. This chain is built from TRBV4-3 and TRBJ2-1, with 12 middle bases fitting TRBD2. From a lookup of the germline V gene, CDR1 and CDR2 are LGHNA and YSLEER. The CDR3 contains 17 residues, cysteine and phenylalanine counted. Just CDR3 DNA is preserved here, 51 bases in frame from base 1.